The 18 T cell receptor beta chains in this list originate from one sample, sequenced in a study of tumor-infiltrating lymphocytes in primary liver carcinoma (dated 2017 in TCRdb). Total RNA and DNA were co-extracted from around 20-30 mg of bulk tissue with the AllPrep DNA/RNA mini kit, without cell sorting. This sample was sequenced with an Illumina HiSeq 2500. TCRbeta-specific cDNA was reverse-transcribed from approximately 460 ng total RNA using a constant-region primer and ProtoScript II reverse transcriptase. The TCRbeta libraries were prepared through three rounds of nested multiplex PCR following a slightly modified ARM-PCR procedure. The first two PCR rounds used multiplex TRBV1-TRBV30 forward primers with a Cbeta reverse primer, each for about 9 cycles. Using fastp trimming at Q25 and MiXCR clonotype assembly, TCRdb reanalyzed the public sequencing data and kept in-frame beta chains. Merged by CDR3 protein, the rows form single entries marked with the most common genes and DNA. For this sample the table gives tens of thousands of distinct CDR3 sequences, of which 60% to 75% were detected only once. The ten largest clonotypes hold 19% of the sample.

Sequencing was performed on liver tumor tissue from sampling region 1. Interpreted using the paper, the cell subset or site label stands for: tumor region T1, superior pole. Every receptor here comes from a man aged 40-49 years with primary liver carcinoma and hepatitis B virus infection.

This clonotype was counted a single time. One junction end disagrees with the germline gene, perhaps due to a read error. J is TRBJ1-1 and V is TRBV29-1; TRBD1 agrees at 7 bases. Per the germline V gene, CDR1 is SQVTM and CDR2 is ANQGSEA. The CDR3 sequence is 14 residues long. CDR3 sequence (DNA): TGTAGCGTTGCCATCCGGGACAGCAACACTGAAGTTTTCTTT. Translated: CSVAIRDSNTEVFF.

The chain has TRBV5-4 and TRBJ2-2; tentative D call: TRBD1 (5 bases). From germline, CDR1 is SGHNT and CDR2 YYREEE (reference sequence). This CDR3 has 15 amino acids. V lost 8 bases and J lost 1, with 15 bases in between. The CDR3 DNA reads TGTGCCAGTAGTGTAAGGCAGGGGAACACCGGGGAGCTGTTTTTT. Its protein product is CASSVRQGNTGELFF.

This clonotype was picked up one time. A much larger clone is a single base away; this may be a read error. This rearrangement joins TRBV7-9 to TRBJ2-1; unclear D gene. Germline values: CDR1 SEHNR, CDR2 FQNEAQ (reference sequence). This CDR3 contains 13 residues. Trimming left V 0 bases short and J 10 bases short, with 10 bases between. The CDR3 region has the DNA TGTGCCAGCAGCTTAGCATTGGGTGGGGAGCAGTTCTTC. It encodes CASSLALGGEQFF.

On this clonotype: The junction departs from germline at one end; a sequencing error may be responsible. CDR3 amino acids: CVSRNQGQGSGYTF. CDR3 nucleotide sequence: TGTGTCAGCAGGAACCAGGGACAGGGGAGCGGCTACACCTTC. The rearrangement uses TRBV28 and TRBJ1-2, with 10 positions matching TRBD1. The germline gives CDR1 MDHEN, CDR2 SYDVKM. The CDR3 consists of 14 residues.

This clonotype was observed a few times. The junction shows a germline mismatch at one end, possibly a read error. The CDR3 sequence is CTSSYRNANTGELFF. The DNA of the CDR3 is TGTACCAGCAGTTACAGGAATGCGAACACTGGGGAGCTGTTTTTT. The chain uses TRBV12-3 or TRBV12-4 and TRBJ2-2; D might be TRBD1 (5 bases). The CDR3 sequence is 15 residues long.

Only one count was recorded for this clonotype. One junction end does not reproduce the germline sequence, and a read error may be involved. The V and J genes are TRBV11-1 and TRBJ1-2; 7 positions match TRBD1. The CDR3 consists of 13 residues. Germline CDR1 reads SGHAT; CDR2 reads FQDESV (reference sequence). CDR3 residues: CASSSGQHYGYSF. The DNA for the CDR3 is TGTGCCAGCAGCTCGGGACAGCATTACGGCTACAGCTTC. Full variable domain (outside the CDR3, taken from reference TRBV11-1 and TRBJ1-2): EAEVAQSPRYKITEKSQAVAFWCDPISGHATLYWYRQILGQGPELLVQFQDESVVDDSQLPKDRFSAERLKGVDSTLKIQPAELGDSAMYLCASSSGQHYGYSFGSGTRLTVV.

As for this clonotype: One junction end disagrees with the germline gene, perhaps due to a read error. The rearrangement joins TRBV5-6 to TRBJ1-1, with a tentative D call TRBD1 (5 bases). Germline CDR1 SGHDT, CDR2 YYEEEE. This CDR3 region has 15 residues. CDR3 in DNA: TGTACCAGCAGAGGAGGGGACGGAACGAACACTGAAGCTTTCTTT. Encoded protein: CTSRGGDGTNTEAFF.

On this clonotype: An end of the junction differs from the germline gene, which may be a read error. The DNA for the CDR3 is TGTGCCAGCAGAGAATGGGTATTCTACGAGCGGTACTTC. Protein: CASREWVFYERYF. The chain has TRBV6-1 and TRBJ2-7, with D unclear. The CDR3 runs to 13 residues. Germline V lookup: CDR1 MNHNS, CDR2 SASEGT.

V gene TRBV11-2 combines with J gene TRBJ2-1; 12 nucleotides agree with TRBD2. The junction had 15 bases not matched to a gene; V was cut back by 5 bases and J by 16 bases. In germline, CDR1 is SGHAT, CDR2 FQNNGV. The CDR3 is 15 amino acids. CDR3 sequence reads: CASSPRLAGANERFF. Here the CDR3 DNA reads TGTGCCAGCAGCCCGAGACTAGCGGGAGCCAATGAGCGATTCTTC.

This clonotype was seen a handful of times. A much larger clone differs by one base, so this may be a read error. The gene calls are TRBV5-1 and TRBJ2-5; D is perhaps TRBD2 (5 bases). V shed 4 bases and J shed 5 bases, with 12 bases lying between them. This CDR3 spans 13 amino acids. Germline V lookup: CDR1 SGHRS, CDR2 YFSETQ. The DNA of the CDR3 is TGCGCCAGCAGCGTCGGGGAGCTGGAGACCCAGTACTTC. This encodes CASSVGELETQYF.

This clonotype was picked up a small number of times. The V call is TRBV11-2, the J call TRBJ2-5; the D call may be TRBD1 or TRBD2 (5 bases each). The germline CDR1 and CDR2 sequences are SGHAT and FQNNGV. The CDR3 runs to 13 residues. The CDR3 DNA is TGTGTCACTCAGAAGGGACCTGGCGAGACCCAGTACTTC. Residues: CVTQKGPGETQYF.

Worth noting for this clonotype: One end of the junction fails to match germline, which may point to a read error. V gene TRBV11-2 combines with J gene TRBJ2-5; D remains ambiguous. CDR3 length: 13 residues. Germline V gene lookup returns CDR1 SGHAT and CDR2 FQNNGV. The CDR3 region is CASSSEVEETQCF. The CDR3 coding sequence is TGTGCCAGCAGCTCAGAGGTTGAAGAGACTCAGTGCTTC.

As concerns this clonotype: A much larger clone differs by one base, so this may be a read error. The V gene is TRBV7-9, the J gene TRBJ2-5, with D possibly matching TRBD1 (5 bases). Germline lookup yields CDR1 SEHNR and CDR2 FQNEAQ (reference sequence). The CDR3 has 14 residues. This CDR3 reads CASIKDSSQGTQYF. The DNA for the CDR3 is TGTGCCAGCATCAAAGACAGTTCCCAAGGGACCCAGTACTTC. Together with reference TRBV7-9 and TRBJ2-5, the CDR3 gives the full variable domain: DTGVSQNPRHKITKRGQNVTFRCDPISEHNRLYWYRQTLGQGPEFLTYFQNEAQLEKSRLLSDRFSAERPKGSFSTLEIQRTEQGDSAMYLCASIKDSSQGTQYFGPGTRLLVL.

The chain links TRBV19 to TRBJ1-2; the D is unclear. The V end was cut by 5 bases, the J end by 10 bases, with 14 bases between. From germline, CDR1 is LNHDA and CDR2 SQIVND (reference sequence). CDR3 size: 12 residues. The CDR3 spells CASSVAGLDYTF. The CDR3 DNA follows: TGTGCCAGTAGTGTAGCCGGTCTGGACTACACCTTC. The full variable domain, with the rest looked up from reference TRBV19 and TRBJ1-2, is DGGITQSPKYLFRKEGQNVTLSCEQNLNHDAMYWYRQDPGQGLRLIYYSQIVNDFQKGDIAEGYSVSREKKESFPLTVTSAQKNPTAFYLCASSVAGLDYTFGSGTRLTVV.

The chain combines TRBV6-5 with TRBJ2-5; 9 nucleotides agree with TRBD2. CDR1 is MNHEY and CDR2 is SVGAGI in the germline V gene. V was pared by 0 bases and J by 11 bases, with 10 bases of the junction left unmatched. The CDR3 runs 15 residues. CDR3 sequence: CASSYSLAGRGTQYF. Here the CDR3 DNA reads TGTGCCAGCAGTTACTCCCTAGCGGGAAGGGGGACTCAGTACTTC.

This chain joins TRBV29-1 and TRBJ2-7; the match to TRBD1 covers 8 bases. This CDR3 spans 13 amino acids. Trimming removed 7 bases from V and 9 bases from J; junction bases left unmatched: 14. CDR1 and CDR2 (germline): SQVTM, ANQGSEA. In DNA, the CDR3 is TGCAGCGCCTCTGCCGGACAGGGCCCCGGGCAGTACTTC. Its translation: CSASAGQGPGQYF.

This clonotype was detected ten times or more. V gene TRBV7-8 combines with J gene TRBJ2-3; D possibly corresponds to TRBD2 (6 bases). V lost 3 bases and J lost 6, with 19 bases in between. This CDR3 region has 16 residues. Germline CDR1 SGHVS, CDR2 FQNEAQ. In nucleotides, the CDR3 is TGTGCCAGCAGCTTCGCGGGTGGGCTAGCGAGCGATACGCAGTATTTT. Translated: CASSFAGGLASDTQYF.

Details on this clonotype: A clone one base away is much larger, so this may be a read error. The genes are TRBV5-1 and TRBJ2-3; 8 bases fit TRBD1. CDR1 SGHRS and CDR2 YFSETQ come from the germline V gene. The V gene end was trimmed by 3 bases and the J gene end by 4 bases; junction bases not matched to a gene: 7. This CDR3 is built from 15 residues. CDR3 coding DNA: TGCGCCAGCAGCTCCGGACAGGGCCGATCAGATACGCAGTATTTT. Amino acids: CASSSGQGRSDTQYF.